A selection of T cell receptor beta chains follows, all from one sample in a study of T cells in Graves' hyperthyroidism and ophthalmopathy. MiXCR, applied by TCRdb to the multiplex PCR reads, yields one record per CDR3 protein. Of around 620,000 distinct CDR3 sequences in the sample, about a sixth were seen once. The source material was blood. The receptor source for this set is a woman aged 30 to 39 with Graves' hyperthyroidism. Both conserved end residues are part of each CDR3. A D gene is named only where the DNA matches it firmly. Rows may omit the clone size; those that give it use once, few, many or a size class.

TRBV20-1,TRBD2,many,TRBJ2-3,TGCAGTGCTACTAGCGGCGCTTACACAGATACGCAGTATTTT,CSATSGAYTDTQYF
TRBV11-2,.,.,TRBJ1-6,TGTGCCTTGGGGGAAAATTCACCCCTCCACTTT,CALGENSPLHF
TRBV19,.,.,TRBJ1-5,TGTGCCAGCCGGCACAGGGCAGATCAGCCCCAGCATTTT,CASRHRADQPQHF
TRBV27,TRBD1,few,TRBJ1-1,TGTGCCAGCAGTGACAGGGTGGGGGAAGCTTTCTTT,CASSDRVGEAFF
TRBV5-1,.,.,TRBJ1-1,TGCGCCAGCAAGCCCCGGATTATGAACACTGAAGCTTTCTTT,CASKPRIMNTEAFF
TRBV6-1,TRBD1,many,TRBJ1-6,TGTGCCAGCAGTTTTGGACAGGGGCCCAGATCACCCCTCCACTTT,CASSFGQGPRSPLHF
TRBV6-5,TRBD2,.,TRBJ2-1,TGTGCCAGCAGTTACCTAGCGGGAGGGGCGCAGTTCTTC,CASSYLAGGAQFF
TRBV9,TRBD2,.,TRBJ2-7,TGTGCCAGCAGCATTAGCGGGATCTCCTACGAGCAGTACTTC,CASSISGISYEQYF
TRBV6-2/TRBV6-3,.,few,TRBJ1-4,TGTGCCAGCATCCGAGCGGGGGAGGATGAAAAACTGTTTTTT,CASIRAGEDEKLFF
TRBV2,TRBD2,many,TRBJ2-3,TGTGCCAGCAGTGTGTCTAGCGGGAGGGATACGCAGTATTTT,CASSVSSGRDTQYF
TRBV5-8,TRBD1,.,TRBJ1-5,TGTGCCAGCAGTTTCAGGACAGGGTCGATTAGCAATCAGCCCCAGCATTTT,CASSFRTGSISNQPQHF
TRBV11-3,.,many,TRBJ2-5,TGTACCAGCAGCTTAAACGGAGGACAGCCCCAAGAGACCCAGTACTTC,CTSSLNGGQPQETQYF
TRBV9,TRBD2,few,TRBJ2-1,TGTGCCAGCAGCGCGGATCGGGGGGATGAGCAGTTCTTC,CASSADRGDEQFF
TRBV6-1,.,few,TRBJ1-3,TGTGCCAGCACCCGAGGGGCGTACTCTGGAAACACCATATATTTT,CASTRGAYSGNTIYF
TRBV7-2,.,.,TRBJ2-2,TGTGCCAGCAGCGCCCGACCGGGACAAAACACCGGGGAGCTGTTTTTT,CASSARPGQNTGELFF
TRBV12-3/TRBV12-4,TRBD1,.,TRBJ2-7,TGTGCCAGCAGTTCGGGACAGCTCTACGGGCAGTACTTC,CASSSGQLYGQYF
TRBV3-1,.,many,TRBJ2-7,TGTGCCAGCAGCACTTTCCCCTACGAGCAGTACTTC,CASSTFPYEQYF
TRBV11-2,TRBD2,many,TRBJ2-7,TGTGCCAGCAGCCCCCCCAGCGGGAGGGCCAGGGAGCAGTACTTC,CASSPPSGRAREQYF
TRBV6-1,.,few,TRBJ1-2,TGTGCCAGCAGTGAGGCCACCAACAAAGGGACCTACACCTTC,CASSEATNKGTYTF
TRBV30,TRBD2,many,TRBJ2-1,TGTGCCTGGAGTGTAAGATGGCGGCGGGAGGATGAGCAGTTCTTC,CAWSVRWRREDEQFF
TRBV5-6,.,.,TRBJ1-5,TGTACCAGCAGCTTGGGTCTAGAAAGCAATCAGCCCCAGCATTTT,CTSSLGLESNQPQHF
TRBV5-1,TRBD1,.,TRBJ2-5,TGCGCCAGCAGCTTCTCCGGGGACAGGGCTTCGGAGACCCAGTACTTC,CASSFSGDRASETQYF
TRBV5-1,.,few,TRBJ2-7,TGCGCCAGCAGCTCCCCCACAGGAGACCCTTCCTACGAGCAGTACTTC,CASSSPTGDPSYEQYF
TRBV3-1,.,few,TRBJ2-5,TGTGCCAGCAGCCAAGAATTACCCGGGACAAACCAAGAGACCCAGTACTTC,CASSQELPGTNQETQYF
TRBV2,.,many,TRBJ2-1,TGTGCCAGCAGGGCGGGGCTACATGAGCAGTTCTTC,CASRAGLHEQFF
TRBV15,TRBD2,many,TRBJ2-1,TGTGCCACCAGCAGAGTCGTCCCCGGGACTAGCGGGAGGGCCGAGAATGAGCAGTTCTTC,CATSRVVPGTSGRAENEQFF
TRBV19,TRBD1,.,TRBJ2-2,TGTGCCAGTAGAACAGGGGTAGACACCGGGGAGCTGTTTTTT,CASRTGVDTGELFF
TRBV30,.,many,TRBJ2-7,TGTGCCTGGGCCAAACCGGCCCTCTACGAGCAGTACTTC,CAWAKPALYEQYF
TRBV13,.,.,TRBJ2-7,TGTGCCAGCAGCTTAGAAAACCGGTACGGGCAGTACTTC,CASSLENRYGQYF
TRBV7-2,TRBD1,many,TRBJ2-1,TGTGCCAGCAGCCATTCCGGGACAGGTTTGAATGAGCAGTTCTTC,CASSHSGTGLNEQFF
TRBV20-1,TRBD1,many,TRBJ1-5,TGCAGTGCTCAGACAGGGGGCGGGCGGCAGCCCCAGCATTTT,CSAQTGGGRQPQHF
TRBV6-1,.,many,TRBJ2-1,TGTGCCAGCAGTTTCTTAGCGGAGAGTCTCTACAATGAGCAGTTCTTC,CASSFLAESLYNEQFF
TRBV2,.,many,TRBJ1-5,TGTGCCAGCAGAGGGGACCATAGCAATCAGCCCCAGCATTTT,CASRGDHSNQPQHF
TRBV14,TRBD1,few,TRBJ2-7,TGTGCCAGCAGCCAGAGGGACAGCCACGAGCAGTACTTC,CASSQRDSHEQYF
TRBV25-1,.,.,TRBJ1-1,TGTGCCAGCAGTGAGACGTCGGGTGGGAATGAAGCTTTCTTT,CASSETSGGNEAFF
TRBV5-1,.,.,TRBJ1-3,TGCGCCAGCAGCTTGAGCAGGACCGCCAGCTCTGGAAACACCATATATTTT,CASSLSRTASSGNTIYF
TRBV6-1,TRBD2,many,TRBJ2-3,TGTGCCAGCAGTGAGTGGGGCGGGAGCTCAGATACGCAGTATTTT,CASSEWGGSSDTQYF
TRBV2,.,many,TRBJ1-2,TGTGCCAGCAGTGTAAAAACGGTCTATGGCTACACCTTC,CASSVKTVYGYTF
TRBV10-3,.,many,TRBJ2-1,TGTGCCATCAGTGAGACGGACAATGAGCAGTTCTTC,CAISETDNEQFF
TRBV3-1,.,.,TRBJ1-5,TGTGCCAGCAGCCAAACCCGTGGTCAGCCCCAGCATTTT,CASSQTRGQPQHF